This TCR beta chain was captured in a study of cytomegalovirus exposure and HLA in healthy donors. Whole-study findings and limits: A later analysis found that most CMV-associated TCR beta chains appeared HLA-restricted. Sequencing depth across donors, presence/absence analyses assumed, was roughly uniform. TCR beta V segments were, for the most part, productive about 87% or about 30% of the time in an earlier analysis.

As concerns this clone: Its antigen is undetermined.

Both 60 Vbeta primers and 13 Jbeta primers went into the PCR. Clones were read by immunoSEQ multiplex PCR, and TCRdb kept only the in-frame ones, dropping some. Among 100,000 or so clones listed, about 13% were seen once. The trim removed 6 bases at V and 8 bases at J, leaving 10 bases unmatched. This CDR3 has 14 amino acids. Germline values: CDR1 SQVTM, CDR2 ANQGSEA. The rearrangement links TRBV29-1 to TRBJ2-4; TRBD1 matches at 10 bases. The sequence was obtained from a man between 35 and 55 years old in good health and CMV-seropositive. The sample comprised PBMCs. The CDR3 reads CSVETGGGSDIQYF. The CDR3 bases are TGCAGCGTCGAGACAGGGGGCGGGAGTGACATTCAGTACTTC.